A single sample is the source of the 20 T cell receptor beta chains below, sequenced in a study of CD8+ T cells in alopecia areata (dated by TCRdb to between 2018 and 2020). Library preparation used the immunoSEQ multiplex PCR assay. RNA was extracted from all samples and reverse transcribed into cDNA, which served as template for TCR sequencing. TCRdb re-hosts the immuneACCESS table, in-frame sequences only. Its copies lack some clones; in the studies checked, an unresolved V gene accounts for under half of them, and the cause for the rest is not known. This sample lists 110,000 to 150,000 clones; about 60% were detected once. The ten largest clonotypes hold 6.4% of the sample. The label giving this sample's time point can be read as: baseline before oral tofacitinib. Sample: CD4+ T cells sorted from blood, taken at week 0. These receptors all stem from a human donor with alopecia areata.

The chain has TRBV29-1 and TRBJ1-1; D remains unclear. The V end lost 3 bases, the J end lost 1 base, and 6 bases lay between the germline ends. The length of the CDR3 is 12 residues. Germline V gene data show CDR1 as SQVTM and CDR2 as ANQGSEA. CDR3 loop: CSVERTNTEAFF. DNA of the CDR3: TGCAGCGTTGAGAGAACGAACACTGAAGCTTTCTTT.

The chain employs TRBV2 and TRBJ1-5; 10 bases align to TRBD1. CDR3 length equals 16 residues. CDR1 and CDR2 from the germline V gene are SNHLY and FYNNEI. Trimming cost V 5 bases and J 1 base; bases outside gene matches: 5. CDR3 sequence reads: CASSRTGGKSNQPQHF. For the CDR3, the DNA is TGTGCCAGCAGTCGGACAGGGGGGAAGAGCAATCAGCCCCAGCATTTT. Using reference TRBV2 and TRBJ1-5 for the parts outside the CDR3, the full variable domain is EPEVTQTPSHQVTQMGQEVILRCVPISNHLYFYWYRQILGQKVEFLVSFYNNEISEKSEIFDDQFSVERPDGSNFTLKIRSTKLEDSAMYFCASSRTGGKSNQPQHFGDGTRLSIL.

This rearrangement joins TRBV18 to TRBJ2-3; 9 bases fit TRBD1. V lost 3 bases and J lost 6; bases outside the gene matches: 7. The CDR3 extends over 15 amino acids. The germline gives CDR1 KGHSH, CDR2 LQKENI. CDR3 protein: CASSPWTGAGDTQYF. The CDR3 coding sequence is TGTGCCAGCTCACCGTGGACAGGGGCCGGGGATACGCAGTATTTT.

This chain uses TRBV29-1 with TRBJ2-5, with 9 bases matching TRBD2. This CDR3 contains 13 residues. The trim removed 4 bases at V and 4 bases at J, leaving 4 bases unmatched. CDR1 is SQVTM and CDR2 is ANQGSEA in the germline V gene. The CDR3 nucleotides are TGCAGCGTTGTAGCGGGGGCGGGAGAGACCCAGTACTTC. Protein product: CSVVAGAGETQYF.

The rearrangement links TRBV29-1 to TRBJ1-5; D ambiguous. Germline values: CDR1 SQVTM, CDR2 ANQGSEA. CDR3 length equals 12 residues. V was clipped by 4 bases and J by 3 bases, with 7 bases between them. The DNA for the CDR3 is TGCAGCGTTGGGGAGATCAATCAGCCCCAGCATTTT. Its translation: CSVGEINQPQHF.

This clone was observed a few times. The sample has other DNA sequences that encode this CDR3 too. This rearrangement joins TRBV7-2 to TRBJ2-5, with D hard to call. The CDR3 contains 11 residues. The germline CDR1 and CDR2 sequences are SGHTA and FQGNSA. V dropped 3 bases and J dropped 2 bases, with 1 base sitting between them. The CDR3 reads CASSLQETQYF. CDR3 in DNA: TGTGCCAGCAGCTTGCAAGAGACCCAGTACTTC.

This clone was counted only a few times. The V gene is TRBV2, the J gene TRBJ1-5; D gene ambiguous. The CDR3 consists of 13 residues. Trimming pared 5 bases from V and 2 bases from J, leaving 7 bases between. Germline V lookup: CDR1 SNHLY, CDR2 FYNNEI. DNA of the CDR3: TGTGCCAGCAGTACCTTGGGCAATCAGCCCCAGCATTTT. Translating gives CASSTLGNQPQHF.

V is TRBV6-5 and J is TRBJ1-3; D remains ambiguous. Trimming cost V 8 bases and J 0 bases, with 14 bases left between them. The CDR3 has 15 residues. The germline V gene has CDR1 MNHEY and CDR2 SVGAGI. The CDR3 sequence: CASQVSYTSGNTIYF. For the CDR3, the DNA is TGTGCCAGCCAAGTGTCCTACACCTCTGGAAACACCATATATTTT.

V and J are TRBV4-3 and TRBJ2-7; TRBD2 agrees at 7 bases. CDR1 is LGHNA and CDR2 is YSLEER in the germline V gene. The V segment lost 4 bases and the J segment 2 bases; nucleotides outside the gene matches: 8. This CDR3 has 15 residues. CDR3 DNA sequence: TGCGCCAGCAGCCCGGGACTACCCCATACCTACGAGCAGTACTTC. Its translation is CASSPGLPHTYEQYF.

This sequence joins TRBV19 and TRBJ2-1, with 7 bases matching TRBD1. The germline CDR1 and CDR2 sequences are LNHDA and SQIVND (reference sequence). The length of the CDR3 is 11 residues. With V trimmed by 11 bases and J by 16 bases, 14 bases remained unmatched. The CDR3: CALELDRRFFF. In DNA form, the CDR3 reads TGTGCCTTGGAACTGGACAGGCGGTTCTTCTTC.

The chain employs TRBV30 and TRBJ1-2, with unresolved D. Deletions cut 0 bases from V and 8 bases from J, with 10 bases between. This CDR3 has 12 amino acids. Per germline, CDR1 GTSNPN and CDR2 SVGIG (reference sequence). Here the CDR3 reads CAWSVYSGGYTF. CDR3 nucleotide sequence: TGTGCCTGGAGTGTGTACAGTGGGGGCTACACCTTC.

The genes are TRBV29-1 and TRBJ2-1, with 8 bases aligning to TRBD1. Germline assignment: CDR1 SQVTM and CDR2 ANQGSEA. With 7 bases clipped from V and 9 bases from J, the junction kept 8 bases outside the gene matches. This CDR3 spans 12 amino acids. CDR3: CSGDRGWGEQFF. In nucleotides, the CDR3 is TGCAGCGGTGACAGGGGATGGGGTGAGCAGTTCTTC.

The DNA of the CDR3 is TGCAGCGTTAAAATCGACTTGGGGGGAGGTGAGCAGTTCTTC. Protein: CSVKIDLGGGEQFF. The chain links TRBV29-1 to TRBJ2-1, with D possibly TRBD2 on 6 matching bases. Germline V lookup: CDR1 SQVTM, CDR2 ANQGSEA. The CDR3 length is 14 residues. V was trimmed by 5 bases and J by 9 bases, leaving 20 bases between them.

This rearrangement joins TRBV4-2 to TRBJ2-7, with D hard to call. The V end lost 6 bases, the J end lost 2 bases, and 14 bases lay between the germline ends. The CDR3 consists of 14 residues. The germline V gene encodes CDR1 LGHNA and CDR2 YNFKEQ. The CDR3 DNA reads as TGTGCCAGCAGTCCTCCATTGAGGCCCTACGAGCAGTACTTC. Amino acid sequence: CASSPPLRPYEQYF.

The V call is TRBV6-5, the J call TRBJ2-7; D is unclear. In germline, CDR1 is MNHEY, CDR2 SVGAGI. V was pared by 3 bases and J by 4 bases, with 4 bases between. The CDR3 has 11 amino acids. CDR3 region: CASSYIYEQYF. CDR3 nucleotide sequence: TGTGCCAGCAGTTATATTTACGAGCAGTACTTC.

This rearrangement joins TRBV30 to TRBJ1-1, with 7 bases aligning to TRBD1. Looked up from germline, CDR1 is GTSNPN and CDR2 is SVGIG (reference sequence). The V gene end was trimmed by 2 bases and the J gene end by 2 bases; junction bases not matched to a gene: 14. CDR3 length: 17 amino acids. The chain's CDR3 is CAWSTRYSRQGNTEAFF. For the CDR3, the DNA is TGTGCCTGGAGTACCCGCTATAGCCGACAGGGAAACACTGAAGCTTTCTTT.

This chain links TRBV23-1 with TRBJ2-1; 11 bases line up with TRBD2. TRBV23-1 is recorded as an ORF, its role being uncertain. This CDR3 region has 13 residues. Losses at the gene ends were 8 bases for V and 8 bases for J; bases not matched to a gene: 5. The CDR3, as DNA: TGCGCCAGCGGACTAGCGGGCGTCGATGAGCAGTTCTTC. Translation gives CASGLAGVDEQFF.

This sequence joins TRBV7-9 and TRBJ2-5; 8 bases agree with TRBD2. The germline V gene has CDR1 SEHNR and CDR2 FQNEAQ (reference sequence). The J segment lost 2 bases and the V segment lost 6 bases, leaving 5 bases of the junction unmatched. This CDR3 region has 14 residues. The CDR3 reads CASSTSGTQETQYF. CDR3 bases: TGTGCCAGCAGTACTAGCGGAACTCAAGAGACCCAGTACTTC. The variable domain in full, with the rest retrieved from reference TRBV7-9 and TRBJ2-5, is DTGVSQNPRHKITKRGQNVTFRCDPISEHNRLYWYRQTLGQGPEFLTYFQNEAQLEKSRLLSDRFSAERPKGSFSTLEIQRTEQGDSAMYLCASSTSGTQETQYFGPGTRLLVL.

The J gene is TRBJ2-3, the V gene TRBV27; TRBD2 agrees at 10 bases. In germline, CDR1 is MNHEY, CDR2 SMNVEV (reference sequence). The CDR3 is 16 residues long. Unmatched junction bases numbered 8, after V lost 2 bases and J lost 6 bases. This CDR3 reads CASSLGSGGASDTQYF. The CDR3 DNA sequence: TGTGCCAGCAGTTTAGGGAGCGGGGGGGCGTCGGATACGCAGTATTTT.

The genes are TRBV5-4 and TRBJ2-1, with TRBD2 matching over 7 bases. Germline CDR1 and CDR2: SGHNT and YYREEE (reference sequence). The V and J ends lost 3 bases and 0 bases, in that order; junction bases with no gene match: 3. The CDR3 consists of 15 residues. CDR3: CASSWGRDSYNEQFF. CDR3 nucleotide sequence: TGTGCCAGCAGCTGGGGGAGGGACTCCTACAATGAGCAGTTCTTC.